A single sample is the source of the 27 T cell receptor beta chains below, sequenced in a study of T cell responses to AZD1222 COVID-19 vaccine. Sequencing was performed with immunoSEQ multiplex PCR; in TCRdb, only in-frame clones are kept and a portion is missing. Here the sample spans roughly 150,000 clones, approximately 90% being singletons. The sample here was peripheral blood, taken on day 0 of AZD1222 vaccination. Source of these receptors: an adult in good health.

DNA of the CDR3: TGTGCCATCACCACCCGGGACAGGGGAGGCGACGAGCAGTACTTC. Protein: CAITTRDRGGDEQYF. This chain joins TRBV10-3 and TRBJ2-7; 10 bases map to TRBD1. CDR3 length: 15 residues. V was clipped by 7 bases and J by 5 bases; unmatched bases: 11. CDR1 and CDR2 from the germline V gene are ENHRY and SYGVKD.

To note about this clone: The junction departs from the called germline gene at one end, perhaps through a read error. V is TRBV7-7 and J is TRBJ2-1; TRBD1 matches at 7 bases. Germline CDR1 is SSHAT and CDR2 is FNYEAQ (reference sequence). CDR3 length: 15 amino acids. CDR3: CASSSRQGPYNEQFF. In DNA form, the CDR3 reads TGTGCTAGCAGCTCGAGACAGGGCCCATACAATGAGCAGTTCTTC.

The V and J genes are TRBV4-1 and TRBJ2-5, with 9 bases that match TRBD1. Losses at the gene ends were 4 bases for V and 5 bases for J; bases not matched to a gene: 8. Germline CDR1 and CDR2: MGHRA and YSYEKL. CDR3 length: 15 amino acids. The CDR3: CASSRMGQGSETQYF. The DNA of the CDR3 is TGCGCCAGCAGCCGAATGGGACAGGGAAGTGAGACCCAGTACTTC.

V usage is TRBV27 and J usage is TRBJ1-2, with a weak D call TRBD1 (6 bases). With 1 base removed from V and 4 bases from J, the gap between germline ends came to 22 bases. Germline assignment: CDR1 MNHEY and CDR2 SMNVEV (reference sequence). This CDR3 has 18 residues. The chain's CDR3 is CASSLFGRGAQGLYGYTF. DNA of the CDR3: TGTGCCAGCAGTTTATTCGGTAGGGGGGCCCAGGGTCTCTATGGCTACACCTTC.

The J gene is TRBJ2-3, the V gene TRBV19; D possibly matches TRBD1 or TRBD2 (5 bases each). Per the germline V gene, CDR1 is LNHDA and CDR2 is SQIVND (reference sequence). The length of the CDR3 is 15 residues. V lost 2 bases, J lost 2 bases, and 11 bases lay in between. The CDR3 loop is CASSIRGRTTDTQYF. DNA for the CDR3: TGTGCCAGTAGTATACGGGGACGGACCACAGATACGCAGTATTTT.

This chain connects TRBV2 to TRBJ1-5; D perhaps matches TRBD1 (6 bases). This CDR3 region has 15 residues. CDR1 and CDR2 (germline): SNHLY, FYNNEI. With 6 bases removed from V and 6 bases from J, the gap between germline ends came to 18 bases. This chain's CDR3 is CASRQDRSNFQPQHF. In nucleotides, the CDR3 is TGTGCCAGCAGGCAGGACAGATCGAACTTTCAGCCCCAGCATTTT.

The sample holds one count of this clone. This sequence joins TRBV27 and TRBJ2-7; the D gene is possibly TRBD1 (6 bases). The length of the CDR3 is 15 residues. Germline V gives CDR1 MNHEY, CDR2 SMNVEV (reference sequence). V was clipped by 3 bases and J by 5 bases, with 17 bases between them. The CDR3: CASSLRQTGKNEQYF. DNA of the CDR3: TGTGCCAGCAGTTTGCGACAGACAGGTAAAAACGAGCAGTACTTC.

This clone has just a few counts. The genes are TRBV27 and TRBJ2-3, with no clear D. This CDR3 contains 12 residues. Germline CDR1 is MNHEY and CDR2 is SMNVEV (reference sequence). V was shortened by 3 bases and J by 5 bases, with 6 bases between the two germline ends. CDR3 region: CASSLYGDTQYF. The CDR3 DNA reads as TGTGCCAGCAGTTTGTACGGAGATACGCAGTATTTT.

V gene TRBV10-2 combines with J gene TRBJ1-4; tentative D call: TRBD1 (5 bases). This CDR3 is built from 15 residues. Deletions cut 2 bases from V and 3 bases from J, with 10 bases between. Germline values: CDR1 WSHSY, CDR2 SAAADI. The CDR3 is CASSEIQAPNEKLFF. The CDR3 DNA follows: TGCGCCAGCAGTGAGATACAGGCTCCTAATGAAAAACTGTTTTTT.

CDR3 amino acids: CASSYAGTDTQYF. The CDR3 DNA is TGTGCCAGCAGCTATGCGGGCACAGATACGCAGTATTTT. The rearrangement links TRBV7-2 to TRBJ2-3; no reliable D call. The CDR3 loop spans 13 amino acids. Germline CDR1 reads SGHTA; CDR2 reads FQGNSA. V was pared by 4 bases and J by 1 base, with 6 bases between.

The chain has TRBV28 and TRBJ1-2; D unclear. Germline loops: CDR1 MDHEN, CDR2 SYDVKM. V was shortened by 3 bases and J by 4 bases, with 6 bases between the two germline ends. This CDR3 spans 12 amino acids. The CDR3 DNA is TGTGCCAGCAGTTTTCCATCCTATGGCTACACCTTC. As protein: CASSFPSYGYTF.

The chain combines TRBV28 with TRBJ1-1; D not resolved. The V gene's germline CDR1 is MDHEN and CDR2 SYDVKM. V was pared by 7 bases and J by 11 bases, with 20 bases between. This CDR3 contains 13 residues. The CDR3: CASTTMTSRAAFF. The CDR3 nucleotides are TGTGCCAGCACTACTATGACATCAAGGGCGGCTTTCTTT.

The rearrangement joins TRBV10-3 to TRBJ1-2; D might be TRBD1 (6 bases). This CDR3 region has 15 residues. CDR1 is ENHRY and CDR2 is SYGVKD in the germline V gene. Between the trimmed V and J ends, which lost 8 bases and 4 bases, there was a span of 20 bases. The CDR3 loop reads CAIQRWGARGYGYTF. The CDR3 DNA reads TGTGCCATCCAACGGTGGGGGGCACGGGGCTATGGCTACACCTTC.

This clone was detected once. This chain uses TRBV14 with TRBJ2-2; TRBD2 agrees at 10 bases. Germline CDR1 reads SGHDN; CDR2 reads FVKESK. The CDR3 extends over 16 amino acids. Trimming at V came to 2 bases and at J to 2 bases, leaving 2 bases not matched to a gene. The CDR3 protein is CASSQLAGVNTGELFF. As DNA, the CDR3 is TGTGCCAGCAGCCAACTAGCGGGGGTCAACACCGGGGAGCTGTTTTTT.

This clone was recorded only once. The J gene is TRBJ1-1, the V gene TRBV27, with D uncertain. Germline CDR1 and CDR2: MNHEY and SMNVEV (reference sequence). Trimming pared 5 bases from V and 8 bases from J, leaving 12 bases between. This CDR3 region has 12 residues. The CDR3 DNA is TGTGCCAGCAGTCGCCATCCCGGGGAAGCTTTCTTT. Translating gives CASSRHPGEAFF.

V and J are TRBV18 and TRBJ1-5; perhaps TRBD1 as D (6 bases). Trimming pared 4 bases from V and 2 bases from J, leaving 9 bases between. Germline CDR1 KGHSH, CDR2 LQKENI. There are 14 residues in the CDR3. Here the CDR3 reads CASSLRQGNQPQHF. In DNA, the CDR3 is TGTGCCAGCTCACTACGACAGGGCAATCAGCCCCAGCATTTT.

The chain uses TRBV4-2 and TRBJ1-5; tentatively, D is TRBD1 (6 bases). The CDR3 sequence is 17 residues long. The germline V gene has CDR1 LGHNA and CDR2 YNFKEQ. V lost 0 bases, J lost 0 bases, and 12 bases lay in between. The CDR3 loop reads CASSQEGGRYSNQPQHF. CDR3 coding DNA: TGTGCCAGCAGCCAAGAAGGGGGTAGGTATAGCAATCAGCCCCAGCATTTT.

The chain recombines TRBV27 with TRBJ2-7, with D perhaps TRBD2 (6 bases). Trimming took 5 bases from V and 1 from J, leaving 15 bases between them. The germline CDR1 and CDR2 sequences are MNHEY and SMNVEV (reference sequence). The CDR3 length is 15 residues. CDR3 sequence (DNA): TGTGCCAGCAGTCCGCGGGACTTAGCATCCTACGAGCAGTACTTC. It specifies CASSPRDLASYEQYF.

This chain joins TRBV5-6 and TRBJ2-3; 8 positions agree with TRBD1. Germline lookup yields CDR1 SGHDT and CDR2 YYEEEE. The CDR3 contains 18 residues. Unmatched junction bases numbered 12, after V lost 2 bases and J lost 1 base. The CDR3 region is CASSFVPIGTGGTDTQYF. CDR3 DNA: TGTGCCAGCAGCTTCGTACCTATAGGGACAGGCGGCACAGATACGCAGTATTTT.

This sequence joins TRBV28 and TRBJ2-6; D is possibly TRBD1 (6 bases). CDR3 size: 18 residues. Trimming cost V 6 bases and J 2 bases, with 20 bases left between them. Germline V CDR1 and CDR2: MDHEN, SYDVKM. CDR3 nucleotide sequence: TGTGCCAGCAGCCACGAGGATTTGGGGGCTGCTGGGGCCAACGTCCTGACTTTC. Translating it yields CASSHEDLGAAGANVLTF.

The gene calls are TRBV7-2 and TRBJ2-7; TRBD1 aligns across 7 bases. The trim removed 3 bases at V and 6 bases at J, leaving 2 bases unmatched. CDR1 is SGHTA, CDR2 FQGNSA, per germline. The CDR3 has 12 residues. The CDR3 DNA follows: TGTGCCAGCAGCTTTACAGGGGTCGAGCAGTACTTC. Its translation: CASSFTGVEQYF.

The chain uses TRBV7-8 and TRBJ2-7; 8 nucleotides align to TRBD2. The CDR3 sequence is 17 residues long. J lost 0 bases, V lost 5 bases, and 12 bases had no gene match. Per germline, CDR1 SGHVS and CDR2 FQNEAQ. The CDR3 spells CASSPNPGGVSSYEQYF. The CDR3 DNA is TGTGCCAGCAGCCCCAACCCGGGGGGGGTAAGCTCCTACGAGCAGTACTTC.

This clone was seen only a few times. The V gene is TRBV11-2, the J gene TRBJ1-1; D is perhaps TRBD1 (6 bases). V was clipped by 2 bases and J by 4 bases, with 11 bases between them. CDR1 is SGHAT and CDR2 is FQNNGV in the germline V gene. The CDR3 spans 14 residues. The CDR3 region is CASSLWGAPTEAFF. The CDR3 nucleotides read TGTGCCAGCAGCTTATGGGGGGCACCCACTGAAGCTTTCTTT.

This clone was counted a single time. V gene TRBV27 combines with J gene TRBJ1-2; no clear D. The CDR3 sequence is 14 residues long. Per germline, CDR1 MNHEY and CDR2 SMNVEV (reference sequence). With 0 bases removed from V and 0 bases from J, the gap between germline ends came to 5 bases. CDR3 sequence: CASSLSWANYGYTF. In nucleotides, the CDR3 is TGTGCCAGCAGTTTATCGTGGGCTAACTATGGCTACACCTTC.

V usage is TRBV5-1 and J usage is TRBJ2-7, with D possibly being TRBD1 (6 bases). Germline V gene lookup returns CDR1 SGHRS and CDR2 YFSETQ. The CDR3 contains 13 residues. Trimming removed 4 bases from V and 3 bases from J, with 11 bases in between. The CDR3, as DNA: TGCGCCAGCAGCCGGACAGACCTCTACGAGCAGTACTTC. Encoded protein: CASSRTDLYEQYF.

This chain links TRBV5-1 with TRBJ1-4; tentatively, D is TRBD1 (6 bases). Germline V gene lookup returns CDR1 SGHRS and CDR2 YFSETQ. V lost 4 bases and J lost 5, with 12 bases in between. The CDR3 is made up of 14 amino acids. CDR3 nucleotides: TGCGCCAGCAGCAGGGGAGGGGGGAATGAAAAACTGTTTTTT. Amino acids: CASSRGGGNEKLFF.

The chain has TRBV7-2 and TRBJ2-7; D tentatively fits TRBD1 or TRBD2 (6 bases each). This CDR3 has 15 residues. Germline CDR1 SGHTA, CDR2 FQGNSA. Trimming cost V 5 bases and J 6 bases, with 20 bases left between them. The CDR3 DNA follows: TGTGCCAGCAGCGCGTTAGGACGGGGGCTCGGCGAGCAGTACTTC. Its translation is CASSALGRGLGEQYF.